These 5 T cell receptor delta chains share one sample of origin, sequenced in a study of gamma-delta chains in newborns, infants, children. TCRdb re-processed the reads using CATT. The sample consists of about 4,000 delta-chain clones, about 15% of them appearing once. Material: blood. The receptors shown here come from a child who was a newborn, infant or young child, either healthy, febrile or measles-vaccinated (not recorded which).

The V gene corresponds to TRDV2; no J gene was called; the DNA was not used to check the table's D call, TRDD3. The germline CDR1 and CDR2 sequences are GEAIGNYY and EKD. The CDR3 runs 17 residues. The CDR3 DNA follows: TGTGCCTGTGACAACGGACTGGGGGAGACGGAAACCGATAACATCATCTTT. Translating it yields CACDNGLGETETDNIIF.

For this clone: A far larger clone differs by one base, so this is likely a read error. This sample includes further DNA sequences coding for the same CDR3. The V and J genes are TRDV2 and TRDJ1, with 12 bases lining up with TRDD3. The CDR3 sequence is 18 residues long. V was pared by 2 bases and J by 2 bases, with 11 bases of the junction left unmatched. The germline gives CDR1 GEAIGNYY, CDR2 EKD. CDR3 sequence: CACDSLTGGYQVTDKLIF. The CDR3 nucleotides are TGTGCCTGTGACAGTCTTACTGGGGGATACCAGGTAACCGATAAACTCATCTTT.

This clone was seen only a few times. This CDR3 is CACDLGSGGDASYTDKLIF. The CDR3, as DNA: TGTGCCTGTGACCTGGGTTCTGGGGGAGACGCCTCGTACACCGATAAACTCATCTTT. The chain links TRDV2 to TRDJ1, with 8 bases matching TRDD3. The J gene is absent in TCRdb and was assigned here via DNA matching to germline. CDR3 length: 19 residues. Trimming took 3 bases from V and 0 from J; bases not matched to a gene: 17. Germline-derived CDR1 and CDR2 are GEAIGNYY and EKD.

Comment on this clone: Translating this DNA gives a protein that differs at residue 3 from the TCRdb one, which belongs to a much larger clone; a read error is likely, and the protein shown is this translation. The rearrangement links TRDV2 to TRDJ1; 8 bases agree with TRDD3. CDR1 and CDR2 from the germline V gene are GEAIGNYY and EKD. CDR3 length equals 15 residues. CDR3 residues: CARDTVGGSSDKLIF. As DNA, the CDR3 is TGTGCCCGTGACACCGTTGGGGGATCCTCCGATAAACTCATCTTT.

The chain carries TRDV2 and TRDJ1, with TRDD3 matching over 7 bases. This CDR3 contains 17 residues. The V and J ends lost 0 bases and 0 bases, in that order; junction bases with no gene match: 9. The germline V gene encodes CDR1 GEAIGNYY and CDR2 EKD. The CDR3: CACDTLLGAGYTDKLIF. The CDR3 bases are TGTGCCTGTGACACCTTGCTGGGGGCCGGGTACACCGATAAACTCATCTTT.